This T cell receptor beta chain was retrieved from a study of cytomegalovirus exposure and HLA in healthy donors. A note on this clone: Antigen unknown.

Study-level findings and limits: Accurate prediction of HLA-A and HLA-B alleles (for most subjects) was reportedly achieved from TCR beta sequences. With high specificity and sensitivity, the classifier reportedly diagnosed cytomegalovirus status.

V lost 4 bases, J lost 2 bases, and 14 bases lay in between. CDR1 and CDR2 from the germline V gene are GTSNPN and SVGIG (reference sequence). The CDR3 sequence is 14 residues long. The PCR was carried out with 60 Vbeta primers and 13 Jbeta primers. Generated by immunoSEQ multiplex PCR, the TCRdb table keeps only in-frame clones and is missing some. The sample has some 120,000 clones, about 81% seen once. This sequence was found in a woman between 45 and 60 years old in good health and CMV-seropositive. The sample taken for sequencing was PBMCs. V and J are TRBV30 and TRBJ1-2; the D is unclear. The CDR3 DNA reads as TGTGCCTGGAACAAAGGCCACGGGAACTATGGCTACACCTTC. Its translation: CAWNKGHGNYGYTF.